The 25 T cell receptor beta chains presented below share a single source sample, sequenced in a study of T cell changes during pregnancy in multiple sclerosis. Some clones are missing from TCRdb's copy, which holds only in-frame ones; the method was immunoSEQ multiplex PCR. This sample carries tens of thousands of clones, approximately 93% of them seen once, and the ten largest clones take 0.12% to 0.15%. The specimen comprised CD4+ T cells from peripheral blood mononuclear cells, sampled after pregnancy. All receptors derive from a female donor with multiple sclerosis, enrolled in a pregnancy study.

J is TRBJ1-2 and V is TRBV27; 7 positions match TRBD1. In germline, CDR1 is MNHEY, CDR2 SMNVEV (reference sequence). The CDR3 is 15 amino acids. Trimming removed 8 bases from V and 4 bases from J; junction bases left unmatched: 13. For the CDR3, the DNA is TGTGCCAGCCCCCCCAAGACAGGGCCGTCCTATGGCTACACCTTC. Protein: CASPPKTGPSYGYTF.

This chain links TRBV14 with TRBJ2-1; TRBD1 matches at 8 bases. In germline, CDR1 is SGHDN, CDR2 FVKESK. V lost 1 base to trimming and J lost 9 bases; unmatched junction nucleotides: 8. This CDR3 region has 15 residues. CDR3 region: CASSQGQGRRREQFF. The CDR3 region has the DNA TGTGCCAGCAGCCAAGGACAGGGGCGAAGACGTGAGCAGTTCTTC.

The chain carries TRBV25-1 and TRBJ2-1; 11 nucleotides agree with TRBD2. CDR3 size: 14 residues. Trimming at V came to 4 bases and at J to 7 bases, leaving 3 bases not matched to a gene. Germline V gives CDR1 MGHDK, CDR2 SYGVNS. This chain's CDR3 is CASSGRLAGNEQFF. In DNA, the CDR3 is TGTGCCAGCAGTGGTAGACTAGCGGGGAATGAGCAGTTCTTC.

This chain joins TRBV9 and TRBJ2-1, with TRBD2 identical over 13 bases. Looked up from germline, CDR1 is SGDLS and CDR2 is YYNGEE. V lost 0 bases to trimming and J lost 3 bases; unmatched junction nucleotides: 9. The CDR3 has 19 amino acids. In DNA form, the CDR3 reads TGTGCCAGCAGCGTAGGGGGGGGGCGGACTAGCGGGAGCTACAATGAGCAGTTCTTC. Translation: CASSVGGGRTSGSYNEQFF. Drawing the rest from reference TRBV9 and TRBJ2-1, the complete variable domain is DSGVTQTPKHLITATGQRVTLRCSPRSGDLSVYWYQQSLDQGLQFLIQYYNGEERAKGNILERFSAQQFPDLHSELNLSSLELGDSALYFCASSVGGGRTSGSYNEQFFGPGTRLTVL.

The V and J genes are TRBV29-1 and TRBJ2-3; tentative D call: TRBD1 (6 bases). The CDR3 is 14 residues long. Germline CDR1 and CDR2: SQVTM and ANQGSEA. The V gene lost 3 bases and the J gene lost 1 base, with 11 bases spanning the gap. The CDR3 coding sequence is TGCAGCGTTGATAGACAGGAACGCACAGATACGCAGTATTTT. This encodes CSVDRQERTDTQYF.

The J gene is TRBJ1-3, the V gene TRBV6-1; D gene uncertain. From germline, CDR1 is MNHNS and CDR2 SASEGT. The CDR3 runs 12 residues. V dropped 3 bases and J dropped 4 bases, with 4 bases sitting between them. CDR3 in amino acids: CASSDSGNTIYF. The CDR3 region has the DNA TGTGCCAGCAGTGATTCGGGAAACACCATATATTTT.

V gene TRBV6-5 combines with J gene TRBJ1-5; maybe TRBD1 (5 bases). Trimming stripped 8 bases from V and 3 bases from J, with 11 bases between. This CDR3 is 13 amino acids long. CDR1 and CDR2 from the germline V gene are MNHEY and SVGAGI. The CDR3 is CASGAGNNQPQHF. The CDR3 bases are TGTGCCAGCGGAGCAGGGAACAATCAGCCCCAGCATTTT.

V is TRBV9 and J is TRBJ1-3; TRBD1 might be the D (6 bases). Germline lookup yields CDR1 SGDLS and CDR2 YYNGEE. This CDR3 region has 15 residues. The germline V and J ends were trimmed by 4 bases and 1 base, with 12 bases remaining between them. In DNA form, the CDR3 reads TGTGCCAGCAGCAAACTGACAGGATCTGGAAACACCATATATTTT. Translation: CASSKLTGSGNTIYF.

The V gene is TRBV19, the J gene TRBJ2-1; D may be TRBD1 (5 bases). Germline V gives CDR1 LNHDA, CDR2 SQIVND (reference sequence). This CDR3 is 14 amino acids long. V lost 3 bases and J 6 bases, leaving 12 bases between the germline ends. CDR3 residues: CASSIGRGGNEQFF. In nucleotides, the CDR3 is TGTGCCAGTAGTATCGGAAGGGGTGGCAATGAGCAGTTCTTC. Combining the CDR3 with reference TRBV19 and TRBJ2-1 gives the whole variable domain DGGITQSPKYLFRKEGQNVTLSCEQNLNHDAMYWYRQDPGQGLRLIYYSQIVNDFQKGDIAEGYSVSREKKESFPLTVTSAQKNPTAFYLCASSIGRGGNEQFFGPGTRLTVL.

This clone was seen only a few times. DNA for the CDR3: TGTGCCTGGAGTGGACTGACAGGGGAAGGGCAGCCCCAGCATTTT. This codes for CAWSGLTGEGQPQHF. This sequence joins TRBV30 and TRBJ1-5; 8 nucleotides agree with TRBD1. The CDR3 spans 15 residues. In germline, CDR1 is GTSNPN, CDR2 SVGIG (reference sequence). V shed 1 base, J shed 7 bases, and the junction held 9 bases outside the gene matches.

The V and J genes are TRBV5-1 and TRBJ2-7; D perhaps matches TRBD2 (5 bases). Trimming left V 4 bases short and J 5 bases short, with 16 bases between. Germline CDR1 SGHRS, CDR2 YFSETQ. The CDR3 loop spans 14 amino acids. CDR3 DNA: TGCGCCAGCAGCGCGGGTGGCGTTCCTGACGAGCAGTACTTC. Encoded protein: CASSAGGVPDEQYF.

A note on this clone: Other nucleotide sequences in the sample specify the same CDR3. The chain carries TRBV18 and TRBJ2-3; TRBD2 matches 11 bases. The CDR3 covers 16 residues. CDR1 KGHSH and CDR2 LQKENI come from the germline V gene. V lost 1 base and J lost 3; bases outside the gene matches: 3. The CDR3 protein is CASSPLAGGPTDTQYF. As DNA, the CDR3 is TGTGCCAGCTCACCACTAGCGGGAGGGCCTACAGATACGCAGTATTTT.

J is TRBJ2-3 and V is TRBV7-9, with unresolved D. Per the germline V gene, CDR1 is SEHNR and CDR2 is FQNEAQ (reference sequence). The CDR3 is made up of 11 amino acids. V lost 6 bases, J lost 8 bases, and 9 bases lay in between. This CDR3 reads CASRADVTQYF. The DNA of the CDR3 is TGTGCCAGCAGGGCGGATGTTACGCAGTATTTT.

This clone was seen a single time. V and J are TRBV7-2 and TRBJ2-7; 7 positions agree with TRBD2. In germline, CDR1 is SGHTA, CDR2 FQGNSA. The J segment lost 0 bases and the V segment lost 8 bases, leaving 10 bases of the junction unmatched. The CDR3 covers 15 residues. In DNA, the CDR3 is TGTGCCAGCTTGGAGGGGACTATGAGCTCCTACGAGCAGTACTTC. Protein: CASLEGTMSSYEQYF. Drawing the rest from reference TRBV7-2 and TRBJ2-7, the complete variable domain is GAGVSQSPSNKVTEKGKDVELRCDPISGHTALYWYRQSLGQGLEFLIYFQGNSAPDKSGLPSDRFSAERTGGSVSTLTIQRTQQEDSAVYLCASLEGTMSSYEQYFGPGTRLTVT.

Points on this clone: At one end the junction does not follow the germline gene, possibly because of a read error. The chain combines TRBV7-7 with TRBJ2-3; 7 bases are shared with TRBD2. This CDR3 has 17 residues. In germline, CDR1 is SSHAT, CDR2 FNYEAQ (reference sequence). The CDR3 loop reads CASSPLATSQLKDTQYF. CDR3 bases: TGTGCTAGCAGCCCCCTAGCGACTAGCCAGTTGAAAGATACGCAGTATTTT.

This rearrangement joins TRBV21-1 to TRBJ2-1; the D call TRBD2 from the table was never checked on the DNA. TRBV21-1 is a recognized pseudogene. The CDR3 contains 15 residues. CDR3 in amino acids: CASSKEARAGEEQFF. The CDR3 DNA reads as TGTGCCAGCAGCAAAGAGGCCAGGGCGGGAGAGGAGCAGTTCTTC.

V and J are TRBV6-6 and TRBJ2-7, with a tentative D call TRBD1 (6 bases). This CDR3 spans 12 amino acids. Trimming removed 7 bases from V and 4 bases from J, with 11 bases in between. CDR1 MNHNY and CDR2 SVGAGI come from the germline V gene (reference sequence). The CDR3 loop reads CASISTGYEQYF. The DNA of the CDR3 is TGTGCCAGCATCTCGACAGGATACGAGCAGTACTTC.

In its sample, this clone was seen once. V usage is TRBV2 and J usage is TRBJ2-5; TRBD2 aligns across 8 bases. Germline V gene sequence: CDR1 SNHLY, CDR2 FYNNEI. This CDR3 region has 13 residues. The V gene end was trimmed by 6 bases and the J gene end by 5 bases; junction bases not matched to a gene: 5. The CDR3 bases are TGTGCCAGCAGGGGAGCGGGAGTGGAGACCCAGTACTTC. Protein: CASRGAGVETQYF.

This clone was counted once. The chain links TRBV5-1 to TRBJ1-6; D may be TRBD1 (6 bases). CDR3 length equals 15 residues. V was cut by 0 bases and J by 8 bases, with 12 bases left in between. The germline gives CDR1 SGHRS, CDR2 YFSETQ. The CDR3 DNA follows: TGCGCCAGCAGCTTGGAGGTAGGGGGGGATTCACCCCTCCACTTT. Its protein is CASSLEVGGDSPLHF. Full variable domain (outside the CDR3, taken from reference TRBV5-1 and TRBJ1-6): KAGVTQTPRYLIKTRGQQVTLSCSPISGHRSVSWYQQTPGQGLQFLFEYFSETQRNKGNFPGRFSGRQFSNSRSEMNVSTLELGDSALYLCASSLEVGGDSPLHFGNGTRLTVT.

The V gene is TRBV19, the J gene TRBJ2-7; 9 positions agree with TRBD1. J gave up 1 base and V 5 bases, and 6 bases lay outside the gene matches. Germline V gene sequence: CDR1 LNHDA, CDR2 SQIVND (reference sequence). This CDR3 spans 15 amino acids. The DNA for the CDR3 is TGTGCCAGTAGTCGTACCGGGACAGGGTCCTACGAGCAGTACTTC. It specifies CASSRTGTGSYEQYF.

The chain employs TRBV15 and TRBJ1-3, with D perhaps TRBD1 (5 bases). CDR1 and CDR2 (germline): LNHNV, YYDKDF (reference sequence). Trimming cost V 1 base and J 1 base, with 14 bases left between them. The CDR3 contains 17 residues. In nucleotides, the CDR3 is TGTGCCACCAGCAGAGGCGACAGCGGGGGGTCTGGAAACACCATATATTTT. This sequence encodes CATSRGDSGGSGNTIYF. Combining the CDR3 with reference TRBV15 and TRBJ1-3 gives the whole variable domain DAMVIQNPRYQVTQFGKPVTLSCSQTLNHNVMYWYQQKSSQAPKLLFHYYDKDFNNEADTPDNFQSRRPNTSFCFLDIRSPGLGDTAMYLCATSRGDSGGSGNTIYFGEGSWLTVV.

The chain is built from TRBV7-8 and TRBJ2-3; 8 nucleotides align to TRBD2. Germline V lookup: CDR1 SGHVS, CDR2 FQNEAQ. The V and J ends lost 3 bases and 4 bases, in that order; junction bases with no gene match: 9. This CDR3 comprises 16 residues. The CDR3 nucleotides are TGTGCCAGCAGCTTCAGAAGAGCGGGAGCAGCAGATACGCAGTATTTT. Protein product: CASSFRRAGAADTQYF.

The chain couples TRBV12-2 to TRBJ2-7; the D call TRBD2 from the table was never checked on the DNA. TRBV12-2 counts as a pseudogene. CDR3 length equals 14 residues. CDR3 DNA: TGTGCAAGTCGCTCGTATACTGATTCCTACGAGCAGTACTTC. Translated, it gives CASRSYTDSYEQYF.

V usage is TRBV4-1 and J usage is TRBJ1-4, with D hard to call. Trimming removed 1 base at V and 4 bases at J, with 13 bases between. CDR3 length equals 16 residues. CDR1 and CDR2 (germline): MGHRA, YSYEKL. In nucleotides, the CDR3 is TGCGCCAGCAGCCAAGTCCCGGCACAGAATAATGAAAAACTGTTTTTT. Amino acids: CASSQVPAQNNEKLFF.

The J gene is TRBJ2-3, the V gene TRBV19; no clear D. CDR1 LNHDA and CDR2 SQIVND come from the germline V gene (reference sequence). CDR3 size: 16 residues. Deletions cut 6 bases from V and 0 bases from J, with 16 bases between. Written as DNA, the CDR3 is TGTGCCAGTAGACAGACCGGCCCCTCTAGCACAGATACGCAGTATTTT. Its protein is CASRQTGPSSTDTQYF.